One and the same sample provided the 5 T cell receptor beta chains below, sequenced in a study of blood T cell repertoires in COVID-19. The method was immunoSEQ multiplex PCR; TCRdb's version includes in-frame clones alone and lacks a portion of them. The sample contains about 61,000 clones, around 87% of which appear only once. Sequences were obtained from peripheral blood. Receptor source: a man in his 60s with acute or convalescent COVID-19.

The chain uses TRBV6-6 and TRBJ2-5; D not certain. Germline loops: CDR1 MNHNY, CDR2 SVGAGI (reference sequence). The CDR3 has 12 residues. V was shortened by 4 bases and J by 2 bases, with 5 bases between the two germline ends. For the CDR3, the DNA is TGTGCCAGCAGTTGGAGTCAAGAGACCCAGTACTTC. The encoded protein is CASSWSQETQYF.

The chain links TRBV19 to TRBJ1-1, with 8 bases fitting TRBD1. Germline V gene lookup returns CDR1 LNHDA and CDR2 SQIVND (reference sequence). This CDR3 is built from 17 residues. The trim removed 1 base at V and 0 bases at J, leaving 7 bases unmatched. CDR3 region: CASSIGTGRGMNTEAFF. The CDR3 DNA sequence: TGTGCCAGTAGTATAGGGACAGGGCGAGGCATGAACACTGAAGCTTTCTTT.

V usage is TRBV4-3 and J usage is TRBJ1-2; 8 bases are shared with TRBD1. The CDR3 is made up of 13 amino acids. From germline, CDR1 is LGHNA and CDR2 YSLEER. With V trimmed by 3 bases and J by 8 bases, 5 bases remained unmatched. The CDR3: CASSHRGREGYTF. CDR3 sequence (DNA): TGCGCCAGCAGCCACAGGGGGCGAGAGGGCTACACCTTC.

This chain uses TRBV19 with TRBJ2-4, with 8 bases aligning to TRBD2. In germline, CDR1 is LNHDA, CDR2 SQIVND (reference sequence). The J segment lost 7 bases and the V segment lost 8 bases, leaving 10 bases of the junction unmatched. The length of the CDR3 is 14 residues. This CDR3 reads CASGPRAGGNIQYF. The DNA for the CDR3 is TGTGCCAGTGGGCCGCGGGCGGGGGGTAACATTCAGTACTTC.

The V gene is TRBV6-6, the J gene TRBJ1-2; D remains unclear. CDR3 length: 12 amino acids. Trimming cost V 5 bases and J 4 bases, with 8 bases left between them. Germline lookup yields CDR1 MNHNY and CDR2 SVGAGI (reference sequence). The DNA for the CDR3 is TGTGCCAGCAGTCCAGAATCCTATGGCTACACCTTC. It is translated as CASSPESYGYTF.